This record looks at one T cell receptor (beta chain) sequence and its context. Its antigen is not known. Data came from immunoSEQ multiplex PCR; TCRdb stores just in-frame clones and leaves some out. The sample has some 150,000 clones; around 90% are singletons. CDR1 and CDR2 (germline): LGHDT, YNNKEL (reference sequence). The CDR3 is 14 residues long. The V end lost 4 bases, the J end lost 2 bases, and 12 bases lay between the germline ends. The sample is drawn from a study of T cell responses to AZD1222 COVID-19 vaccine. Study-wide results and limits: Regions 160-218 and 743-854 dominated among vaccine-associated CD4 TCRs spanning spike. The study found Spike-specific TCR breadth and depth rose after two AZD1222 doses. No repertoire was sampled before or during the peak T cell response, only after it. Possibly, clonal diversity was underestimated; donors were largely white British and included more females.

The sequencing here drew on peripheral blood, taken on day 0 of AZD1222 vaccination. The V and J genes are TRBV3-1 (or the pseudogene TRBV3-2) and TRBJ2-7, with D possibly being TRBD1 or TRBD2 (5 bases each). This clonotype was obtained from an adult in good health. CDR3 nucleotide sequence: TGTGCCAGCAGCCCTCGGGACGGTGCCTACGAGCAGTACTTC. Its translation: CASSPRDGAYEQYF.